Sequencing of this T cell receptor (beta chain) was carried out in a study of T cell changes during pregnancy in multiple sclerosis. With regard to this clone: At one end, the junction sequence differs from germline, possibly due to a read error.

The assay was immunoSEQ multiplex PCR, and TCRdb's table has in-frame clones only and misses some. The data hold around 34,000 clones, with nearly 90% observed a single time. The germline V gene encodes CDR1 PRHDT and CDR2 FYEKMQ (reference sequence). The CDR3 loop spans 11 amino acids. V usage is TRBV13 and J usage is TRBJ2-1, with no clear D. Here the sequenced sample was CD4+ T cells from peripheral blood mononuclear cells, taken in the second trimester of pregnancy. This TCR came from a female donor with multiple sclerosis, enrolled in a pregnancy study. The CDR3 reads CASSSSNEQFF. DNA for the CDR3: TGTGCCAGCAGCTCCTCCAATGAGCAGTTCTTC. Filled out from reference TRBV13 and TRBJ2-1, the complete variable domain reads AAGVIQSPRHLIKEKRETATLKCYPIPRHDTVYWYQQGPGQDPQFLISFYEKMQSDKGSIPDRFSAQQFSDYHSELNMSSLELGDSALYFCASSSSNEQFFGPGTRLTVL.